The TCR beta chain described here comes from a study of cytomegalovirus exposure and HLA in healthy donors. Study observations and caveats: Subsequent analysis showed first-cohort TCR clusters tending to co-occur in around 110 validation repertoires.

The count of this clone is one. The antigen remains unidentified. Separate from the 666-subject first cohort, the approximately 120-subject validation cohort was the one that the donors belonged to. J gave up 3 bases and V 7 bases, and 16 bases lay outside the gene matches. Germline values: CDR1 SQVTM, CDR2 ANQGSEA. The length of the CDR3 is 16 residues. The protocol was immunoSEQ multiplex PCR, while the TCRdb copy is restricted to in-frame clones and leaves out a portion. This repertoire shows 90,000 to 130,000 clones, roughly 90% found once; its top ten account for 1.4% to 1.5%. The clonotype was recovered from a woman under 40 in good health and CMV-seropositive. The specimen sequenced was PBMCs. The chain carries TRBV29-1 and TRBJ1-2, with 8 nucleotides matching TRBD1. The CDR3 DNA reads TGCAGCGCCCCCGGACAGGGCCGAGGGGGGGACTATGGCTACACCTTC. Its translation is CSAPGQGRGGDYGYTF. The full variable domain, with the rest looked up from reference TRBV29-1 and TRBJ1-2, is SAVISQKPSRDICQRGTSLTIQCQVDSQVTMMFWYRQQPGQSLTLIATANQGSEATYESGFVIDKFPISRPNLTFSTLTVSNMSPEDSSIYLCSAPGQGRGGDYGYTFGSGTRLTVV.